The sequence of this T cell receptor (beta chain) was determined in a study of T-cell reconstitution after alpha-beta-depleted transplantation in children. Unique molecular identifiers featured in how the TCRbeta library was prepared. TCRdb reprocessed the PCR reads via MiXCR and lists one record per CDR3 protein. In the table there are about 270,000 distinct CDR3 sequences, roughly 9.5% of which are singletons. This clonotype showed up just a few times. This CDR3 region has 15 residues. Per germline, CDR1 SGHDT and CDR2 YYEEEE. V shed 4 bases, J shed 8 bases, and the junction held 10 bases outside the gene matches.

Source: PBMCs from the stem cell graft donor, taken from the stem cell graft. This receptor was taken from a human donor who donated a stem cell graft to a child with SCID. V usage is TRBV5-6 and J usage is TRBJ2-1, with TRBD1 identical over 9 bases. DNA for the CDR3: TGTGCCAGCAGCATCTCCGGGACAGGGTCCCATGAGCAGTTCTTC. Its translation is CASSISGTGSHEQFF.